The present T cell receptor (beta chain) was sequenced within a study of T-cell reconstitution after alpha-beta-depleted transplantation in children. The germline V gene encodes CDR1 SQVTM and CDR2 ANQGSEA. V lost 7 bases to trimming and J lost 2 bases, with 14 bases between them. This CDR3 has 13 amino acids. During its preparation, the TCRbeta library received unique molecular identifiers. TCRdb re-analysed the PCR reads in MiXCR, keeping a single row per CDR3 protein. The sample lists about 610,000 distinct CDR3 sequences, roughly a tenth occurring once. This TCR was recovered from a human donor who donated a stem cell graft to a child with acute myeloid leukemia. V is TRBV29-1 and J is TRBJ2-5; D may match TRBD1 or TRBD2 (6 bases each). The input for sequencing was PBMCs from the stem cell graft donor, taken from the stem cell graft. CDR3 DNA sequence: TGCAGCGGAGGGGGGATCGGGCAAGAGACCCAGTACTTC. Amino acid sequence: CSGGGIGQETQYF.